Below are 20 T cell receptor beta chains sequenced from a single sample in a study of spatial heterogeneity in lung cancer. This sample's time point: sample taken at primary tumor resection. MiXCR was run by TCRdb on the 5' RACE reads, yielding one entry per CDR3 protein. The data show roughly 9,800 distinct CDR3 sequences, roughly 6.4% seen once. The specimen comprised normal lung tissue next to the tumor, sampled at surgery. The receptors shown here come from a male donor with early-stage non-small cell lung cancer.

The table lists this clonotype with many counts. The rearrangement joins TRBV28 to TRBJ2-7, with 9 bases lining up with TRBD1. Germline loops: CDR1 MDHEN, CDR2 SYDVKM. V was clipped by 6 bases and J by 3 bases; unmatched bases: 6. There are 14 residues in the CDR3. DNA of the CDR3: TGTGCCAGCAGGTCCGGGACAGGGATCTACGAGCAGTACTTC. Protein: CASRSGTGIYEQYF.

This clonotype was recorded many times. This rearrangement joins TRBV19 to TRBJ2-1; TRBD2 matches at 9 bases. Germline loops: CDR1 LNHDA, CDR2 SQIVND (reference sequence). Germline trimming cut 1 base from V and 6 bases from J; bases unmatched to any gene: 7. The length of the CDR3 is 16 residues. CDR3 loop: CASSIGEASGANEQFF. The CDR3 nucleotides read TGTGCCAGTAGTATAGGGGAGGCTAGCGGGGCCAATGAGCAGTTCTTC.

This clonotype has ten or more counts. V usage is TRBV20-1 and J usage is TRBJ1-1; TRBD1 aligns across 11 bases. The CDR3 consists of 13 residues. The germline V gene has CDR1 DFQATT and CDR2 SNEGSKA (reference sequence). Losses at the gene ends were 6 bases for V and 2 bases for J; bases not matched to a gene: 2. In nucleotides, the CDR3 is TGCAGTGCGGGGACAGGGGGTAACACTGAAGCTTTCTTT. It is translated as CSAGTGGNTEAFF.

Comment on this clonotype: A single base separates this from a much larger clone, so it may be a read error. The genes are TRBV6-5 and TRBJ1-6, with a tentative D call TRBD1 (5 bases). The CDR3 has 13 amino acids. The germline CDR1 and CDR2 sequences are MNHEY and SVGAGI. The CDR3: CASSPRGSSLLHF. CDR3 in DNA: TGTGCCAGCAGTCCGAGGGGAAGTTCACTCCTCCACTTT.

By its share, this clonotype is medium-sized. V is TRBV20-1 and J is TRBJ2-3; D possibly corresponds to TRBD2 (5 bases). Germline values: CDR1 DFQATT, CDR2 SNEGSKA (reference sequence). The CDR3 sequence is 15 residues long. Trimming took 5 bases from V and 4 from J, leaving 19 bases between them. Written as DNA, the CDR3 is TGCAGTGCTCCCACCCGCTTGGAGAGGGCAGATACGCAGTATTTT. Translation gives CSAPTRLERADTQYF.

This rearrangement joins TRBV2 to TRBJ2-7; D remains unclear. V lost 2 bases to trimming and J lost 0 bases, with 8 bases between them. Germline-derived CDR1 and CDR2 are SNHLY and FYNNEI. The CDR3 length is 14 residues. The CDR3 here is CASSEMPSSYEQYF. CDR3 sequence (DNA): TGTGCCAGCAGTGAAATGCCGAGCTCCTACGAGCAGTACTTC.

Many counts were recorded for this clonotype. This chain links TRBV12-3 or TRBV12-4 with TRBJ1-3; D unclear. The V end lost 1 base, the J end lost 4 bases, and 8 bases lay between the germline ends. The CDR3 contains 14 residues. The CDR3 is CASSLGASGNTIYF. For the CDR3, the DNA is TGTGCCAGCAGTTTAGGGGCTTCGGGAAACACCATATATTTT.

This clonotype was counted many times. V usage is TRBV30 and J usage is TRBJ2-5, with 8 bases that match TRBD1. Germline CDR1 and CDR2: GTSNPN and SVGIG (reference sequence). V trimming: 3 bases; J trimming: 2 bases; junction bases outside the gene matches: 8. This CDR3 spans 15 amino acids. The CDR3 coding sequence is TGTGCCTGGAGGAGGCAGGGGGCTGGGCAAGAGACCCAGTACTTC. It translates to CAWRRQGAGQETQYF.

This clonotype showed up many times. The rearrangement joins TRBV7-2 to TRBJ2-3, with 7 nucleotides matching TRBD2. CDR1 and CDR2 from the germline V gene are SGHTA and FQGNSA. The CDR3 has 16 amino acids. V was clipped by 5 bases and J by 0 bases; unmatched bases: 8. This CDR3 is CASSRGGRGSTDTQYF. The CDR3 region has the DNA TGTGCCAGCAGCCGAGGCGGGCGGGGGAGCACAGATACGCAGTATTTT.

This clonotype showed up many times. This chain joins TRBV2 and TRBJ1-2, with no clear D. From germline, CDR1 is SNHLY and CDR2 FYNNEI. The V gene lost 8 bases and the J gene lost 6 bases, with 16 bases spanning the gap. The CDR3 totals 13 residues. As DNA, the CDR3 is TGTGCCAGCGATCAGGATAGCTTGGATGGCTACACCTTC. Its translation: CASDQDSLDGYTF.

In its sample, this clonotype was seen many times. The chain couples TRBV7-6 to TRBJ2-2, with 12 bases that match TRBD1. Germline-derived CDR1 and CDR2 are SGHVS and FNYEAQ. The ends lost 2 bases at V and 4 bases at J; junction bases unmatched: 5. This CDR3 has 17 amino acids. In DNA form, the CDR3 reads TGTGCCAGCAGCTTAATTGTGGGACAGGGGGCCACCGGGGAGCTGTTTTTT. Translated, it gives CASSLIVGQGATGELFF.

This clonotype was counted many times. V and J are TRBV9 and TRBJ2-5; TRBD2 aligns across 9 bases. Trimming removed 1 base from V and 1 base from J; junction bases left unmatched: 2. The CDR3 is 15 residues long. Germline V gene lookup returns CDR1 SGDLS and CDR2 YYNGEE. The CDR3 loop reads CASSVLAGIQETQYF. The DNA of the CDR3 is TGTGCCAGCAGCGTACTAGCGGGGATCCAAGAGACCCAGTACTTC.

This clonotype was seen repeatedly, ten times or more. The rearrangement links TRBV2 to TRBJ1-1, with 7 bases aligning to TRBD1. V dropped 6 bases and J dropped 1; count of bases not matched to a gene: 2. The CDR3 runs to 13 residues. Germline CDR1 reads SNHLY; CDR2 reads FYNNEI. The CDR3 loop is CASRGDRNTEAFF. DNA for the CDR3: TGTGCCAGCAGAGGGGACAGGAACACTGAAGCTTTCTTT.

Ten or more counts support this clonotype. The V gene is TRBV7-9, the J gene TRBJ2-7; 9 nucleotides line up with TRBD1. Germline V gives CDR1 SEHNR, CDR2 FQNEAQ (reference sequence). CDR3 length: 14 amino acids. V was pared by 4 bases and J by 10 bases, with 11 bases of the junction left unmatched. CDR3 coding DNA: TGTGCCAGCAGCTCATTATCCGGGACAGGGCAACAGTACTTC. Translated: CASSSLSGTGQQYF.

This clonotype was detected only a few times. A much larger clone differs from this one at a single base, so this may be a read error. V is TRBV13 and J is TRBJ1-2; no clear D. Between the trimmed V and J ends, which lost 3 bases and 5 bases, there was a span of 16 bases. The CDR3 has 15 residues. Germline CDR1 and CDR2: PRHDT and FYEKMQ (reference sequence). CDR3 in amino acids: CASSFGRHSLYGYTF. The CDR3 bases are TGTGCCAGCAGCTTCGGGAGACACAGCCTTTATGGCTACACCTTC.

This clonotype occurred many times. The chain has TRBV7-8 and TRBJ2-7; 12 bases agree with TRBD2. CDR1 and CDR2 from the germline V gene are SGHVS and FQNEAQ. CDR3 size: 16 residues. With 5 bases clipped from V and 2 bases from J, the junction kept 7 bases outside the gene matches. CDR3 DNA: TGTGCCAGCAGCGCCGGCCGACTAGCGGGGGCCTACGAGCAGTACTTC. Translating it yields CASSAGRLAGAYEQYF.

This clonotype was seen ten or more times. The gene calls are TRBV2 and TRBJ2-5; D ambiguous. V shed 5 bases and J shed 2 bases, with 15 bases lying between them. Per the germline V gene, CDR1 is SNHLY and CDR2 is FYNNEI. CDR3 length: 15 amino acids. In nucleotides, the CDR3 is TGTGCCAGCAGTAAGGATCCTGAGTATCAAGAGACCCAGTACTTC. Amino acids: CASSKDPEYQETQYF.

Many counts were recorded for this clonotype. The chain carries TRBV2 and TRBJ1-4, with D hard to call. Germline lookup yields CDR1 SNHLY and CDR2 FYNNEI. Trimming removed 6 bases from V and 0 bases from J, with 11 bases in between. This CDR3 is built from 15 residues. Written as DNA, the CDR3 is TGTGCCAGCAGGAAAGGGAGAGCAACTAATGAAAAACTGTTTTTT. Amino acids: CASRKGRATNEKLFF.

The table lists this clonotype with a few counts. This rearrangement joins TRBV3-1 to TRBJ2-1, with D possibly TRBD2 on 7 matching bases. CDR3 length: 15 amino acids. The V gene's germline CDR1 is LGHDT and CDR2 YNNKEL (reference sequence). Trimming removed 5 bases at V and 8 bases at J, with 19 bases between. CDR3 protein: CASSSGAGVWDEQFF. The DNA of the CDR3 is TGTGCCAGCAGCTCAGGGGCGGGAGTTTGGGATGAGCAGTTCTTC.

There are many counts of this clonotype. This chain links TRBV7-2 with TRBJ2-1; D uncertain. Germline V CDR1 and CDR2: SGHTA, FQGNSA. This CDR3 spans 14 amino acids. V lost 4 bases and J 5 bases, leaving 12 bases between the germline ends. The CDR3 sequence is CASSSQSADNEQFF. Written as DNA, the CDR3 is TGTGCCAGCAGCTCCCAGAGCGCAGACAATGAGCAGTTCTTC. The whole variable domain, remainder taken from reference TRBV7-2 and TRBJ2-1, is GAGVSQSPSNKVTEKGKDVELRCDPISGHTALYWYRQSLGQGLEFLIYFQGNSAPDKSGLPSDRFSAERTGGSVSTLTIQRTQQEDSAVYLCASSSQSADNEQFFGPGTRLTVL.